The next 5 T cell receptor beta chains were all read from a single sample in a study of Graves' ophthalmopathy and Graves' hyperthyroidism. The authors amplified TCR beta CDR3 regions from RNA transcripts. First-round RT-PCR relied on HTBI primers, and a second-round multiplex PCR came next. MiXCR was run by TCRdb on the multiplex PCR reads, yielding one entry per CDR3 protein. The table has over a million distinct CDR3 sequences, approximately 35% seen once; the top ten hold around 10%. Sequencing was performed on peripheral blood or thyroid tissue (not recorded which). These receptors came from an adult man with Graves' hyperthyroidism.

The chain uses TRBV29-1 and TRBJ2-3; tentatively, D is TRBD1 or TRBD2 (5 bases each). This CDR3 is built from 13 residues. Germline assignment: CDR1 SQVTM and CDR2 ANQGSEA. Deletions cut 3 bases from V and 2 bases from J, with 9 bases between. In DNA form, the CDR3 reads TGCAGCGTTGAGGAAGGGACCACAGATACGCAGTATTTT. Its translation: CSVEEGTTDTQYF.

The V and J genes are TRBV29-1 and TRBJ2-5, with D maybe TRBD2 (6 bases). CDR1 is SQVTM, CDR2 ANQGSEA, per germline. Trimming pared 0 bases from V and 5 bases from J, leaving 16 bases between. The CDR3 runs 15 residues. CDR3 protein: CSVEDPSRGLETQYF. DNA of the CDR3: TGCAGCGTTGAAGATCCTAGTCGGGGGTTGGAGACCCAGTACTTC.

This clonotype was seen repeatedly, ten times or more. The chain has TRBV20-1 and TRBJ2-7; 9 positions match TRBD1. The V gene's germline CDR1 is DFQATT and CDR2 SNEGSKA (reference sequence). This CDR3 is 14 amino acids long. V gave up 0 bases and J gave up 3 bases; unmatched junction bases: 3. CDR3 sequence: CSAREPGQGYEQYF. In DNA, the CDR3 is TGCAGTGCTAGAGAACCGGGACAGGGCTACGAGCAGTACTTC.

This clonotype showed up just a few times. The CDR3 here is CASSLNGGNQPQHF. The DNA of the CDR3 is TGTGCCAGCAGTCTTAACGGGGGCAATCAGCCCCAGCATTTT. The V and J genes are TRBV6-6 and TRBJ1-5, with no clear D. The CDR3 totals 14 residues. The germline V gene has CDR1 MNHNY and CDR2 SVGAGI (reference sequence). The V gene lost 5 bases and the J gene lost 2 bases, with 10 bases spanning the gap.

This clonotype was seen at least ten times. This chain connects TRBV5-1 to TRBJ2-7; 11 bases fit TRBD1. The CDR3 runs to 14 residues. With V trimmed by 4 bases and J by 6 bases, 6 bases remained unmatched. CDR1 is SGHRS and CDR2 is YFSETQ in the germline V gene. CDR3 sequence: CASSNGQGAVEQYF. The CDR3 coding sequence is TGCGCCAGCAGCAACGGACAGGGGGCTGTCGAGCAGTACTTC.